The next 3 T cell receptor beta chains were all read from a single sample in a study of identical twins. TCRdb reprocessed the 5' RACE reads with MiXCR, giving one entry per CDR3 protein. The sample comprises around 370,000 distinct CDR3 sequences, about 10% of which are singletons, and roughly 9% rests with the top ten. Sequencing was performed on naive T cells sorted from blood. These receptors all stem from a woman between 50 and 59 years old in good health.

This clonotype has just a few counts. The chain employs TRBV3-1 and TRBJ2-3, with D hard to call. V was pared by 0 bases and J by 4 bases, with 5 bases between. The germline gives CDR1 LGHDT, CDR2 YNNKEL (reference sequence). The CDR3 has 13 residues. CDR3 DNA: TGTGCCAGCAGCCAAGATAGCCCAGATACGCAGTATTTT. Protein: CASSQDSPDTQYF.

V gene TRBV7-6 combines with J gene TRBJ2-1, with D possibly TRBD2 on 6 matching bases. This CDR3 is built from 15 residues. The germline V and J ends were trimmed by 4 bases and 2 bases, with 12 bases remaining between them. Germline CDR1 SGHVS, CDR2 FNYEAQ. The CDR3 loop is CASSSGDFTYNEQFF. In nucleotides, the CDR3 is TGTGCCAGCAGCTCGGGGGATTTCACCTACAATGAGCAGTTCTTC.

At least ten counts were recorded for this clonotype. This chain links TRBV12-3 or TRBV12-4 with TRBJ1-1; no firm D call. V lost 4 bases, J lost 6 bases, and 9 bases lay in between. The CDR3 loop spans 12 amino acids. This CDR3 reads CASSYLGSEAFF. CDR3 DNA sequence: TGTGCCAGCAGTTATTTAGGGTCTGAAGCTTTCTTT.